The T cell receptor (beta chain) under discussion was sequenced for a study of neurological immune-mediated disorders. The study's findings and limits: The greatest TCR clonal expansion occurred in HTLV-1-associated myelopathy and the least in multiple sclerosis, which fell below healthy controls. Among expanded clones, no CDR3 amino acid sequences were shared across subjects, a pattern suggesting private repertoires in all groups.

Time point: technical triplicate 1. Unsorted libraries used 2 million PBMCs kept at -80 degrees C. This clonotype was picked up many times. Its target is unknown. The CDR3 runs 12 residues. Trimming left V 5 bases short and J 0 bases short, with 6 bases between. The germline V gene has CDR1 DFQATT and CDR2 SNEGSKA (reference sequence). The cDNA was synthesized by 5'RACE incorporating 10-nucleotide random UMIs. TCRdb fed the 5' RACE reads into MiXCR, producing one record per CDR3 protein. The sample lists about 38,000 distinct CDR3 sequences; 11% were seen once. The chain combines TRBV20-1 with TRBJ2-3; D uncertain. The material sequenced was PBMCs. The receptor was isolated from a man aged 55 to 70 with HTLV-1-associated myelopathy (HAM/TSP). DNA for the CDR3: TGCAGTGCTCAGCTAAGCACAGATACGCAGTATTTT. It is translated as CSAQLSTDTQYF.